This TCR beta chain was observed in a study of blood T cell repertoires in COVID-19. The CDR3 consists of 18 residues. The germline V gene has CDR1 KGHSH and CDR2 LQKENI. Trimming left V 0 bases short and J 3 bases short, with 18 bases between. The repertoire was sequenced with immunoSEQ multiplex PCR; TCRdb's copy has only in-frame clones and lacks some. The profile shows nearly 90,000 clones, over 80% of them singletons. Source material: peripheral blood. The TCR was taken from a man older than 75 with acute or convalescent COVID-19. This chain connects TRBV18 to TRBJ1-5, with a possible D match to TRBD1 (5 bases). The CDR3: CASSPPGYSGKDNQPQHF. The CDR3 DNA is TGTGCCAGCTCACCACCGGGTTATTCAGGGAAGGACAATCAGCCCCAGCATTTT.